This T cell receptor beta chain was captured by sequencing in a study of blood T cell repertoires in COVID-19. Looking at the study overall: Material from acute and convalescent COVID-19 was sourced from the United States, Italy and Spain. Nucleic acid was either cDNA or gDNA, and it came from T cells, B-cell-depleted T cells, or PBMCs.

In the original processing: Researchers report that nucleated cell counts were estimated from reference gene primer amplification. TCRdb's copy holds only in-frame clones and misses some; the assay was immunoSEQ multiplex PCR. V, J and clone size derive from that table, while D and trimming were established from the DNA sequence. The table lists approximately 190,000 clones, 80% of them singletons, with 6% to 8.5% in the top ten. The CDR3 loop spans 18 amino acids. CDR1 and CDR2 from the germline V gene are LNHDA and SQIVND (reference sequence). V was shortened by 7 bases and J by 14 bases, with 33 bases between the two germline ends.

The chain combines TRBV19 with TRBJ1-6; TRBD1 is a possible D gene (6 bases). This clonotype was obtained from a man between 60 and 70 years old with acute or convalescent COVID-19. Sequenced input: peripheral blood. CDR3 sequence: CASTSRGSATGATGALHF. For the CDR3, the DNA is TGTGCCAGTACCTCTAGGGGATCCGCGACAGGAGCAACCGGGGCCCTCCACTTT. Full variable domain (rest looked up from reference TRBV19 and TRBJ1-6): DGGITQSPKYLFRKEGQNVTLSCEQNLNHDAMYWYRQDPGQGLRLIYYSQIVNDFQKGDIAEGYSVSREKKESFPLTVTSAQKNPTAFYLCASTSRGSATGATGALHFGNGTRLTVT.